Reported below is one TCR beta chain. The method was immunoSEQ multiplex PCR; TCRdb's version includes in-frame clones alone and lacks a portion of them. This sample has roughly 120,000 clones; approximately 85% occur once, and the top ten carry around 3.2%. This entry comes from a study of blood T cell repertoires in COVID-19. Sequenced: peripheral blood. The sequence came from a woman older than 75 with COVID-19, enrolled during active disease.

CDR3 nucleotide sequence: TGTGCCAGTAGTCCCGGGACAGGTTACTCCTACAATGAGCAGTTCTTC. It codes for CASSPGTGYSYNEQFF. This chain uses TRBV19 with TRBJ2-1, with 8 nucleotides matching TRBD1. CDR1 is LNHDA and CDR2 is SQIVND in the germline V gene (reference sequence). This CDR3 comprises 16 residues. The ends lost 5 bases at V and 0 bases at J; junction bases unmatched: 6.